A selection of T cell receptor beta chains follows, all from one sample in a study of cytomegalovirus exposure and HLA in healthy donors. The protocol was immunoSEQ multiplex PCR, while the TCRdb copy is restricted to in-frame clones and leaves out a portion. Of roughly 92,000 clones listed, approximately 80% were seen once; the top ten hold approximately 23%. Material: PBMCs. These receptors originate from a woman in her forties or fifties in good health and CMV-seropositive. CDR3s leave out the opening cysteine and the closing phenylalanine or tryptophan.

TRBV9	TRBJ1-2	ASRGRDRGRFKDGYT
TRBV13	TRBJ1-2	ASSSVDSGDYYGYT
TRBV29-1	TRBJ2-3	SVEPDRETDTQY
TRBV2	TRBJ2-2	ASRDDTTGELF
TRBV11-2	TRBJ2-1	ASSSGLGNEQF
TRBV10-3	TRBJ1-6	AISEKGTGFNSPLH
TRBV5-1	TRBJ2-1	ASSFGGAGDEQF
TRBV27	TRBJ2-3	ASRLAGGKEDTQY
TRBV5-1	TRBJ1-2	ASSLGHPYGYT
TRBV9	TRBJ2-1	ASSVVTGGIQDEQF
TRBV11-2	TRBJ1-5	ASSLDWAENQPQH
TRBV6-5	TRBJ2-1	ATFTGQGPYNEQF
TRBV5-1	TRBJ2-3	ASSLVSGGAPDTQY
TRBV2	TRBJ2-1	ASKAGGLDGDEQF
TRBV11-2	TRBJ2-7	ASSLAGGTGEQY
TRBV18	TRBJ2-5	ASSPGTSGDETQY
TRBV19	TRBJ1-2	ATRGSYSSYT
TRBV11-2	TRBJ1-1	ASSLGMSGGSGAEAF
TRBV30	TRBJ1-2	AWAPGQGFRYT
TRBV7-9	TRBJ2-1	SSSLMTPEQF
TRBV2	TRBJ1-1	ASSGQGLDTEAF